This TCR beta chain was documented in a study of monozygotic twins with inflammatory bowel disease. The UMIs contained a 6-nucleotide sample barcode. They were added by template switching during cDNA synthesis. TCRdb re-called the 5' RACE reads and shows each CDR3 protein once, DNA omitted. This sample's clone table lists roughly 330,000 distinct CDR3 sequences. Germline assignment: CDR1 DFQATT and CDR2 SNEGSKA (reference sequence). The CDR3 is made up of 12 amino acids. The sequencing input was blood. This chain uses TRBV20-1 with TRBJ1-1; TCRdb reports TRBD1, a call that lacks DNA to check it against. This TCR was sampled from a human donor with ulcerative colitis or Crohn's disease, or a healthy co-twin of an affected twin (not recorded which). The CDR3 is CSASPGGSEAFF.